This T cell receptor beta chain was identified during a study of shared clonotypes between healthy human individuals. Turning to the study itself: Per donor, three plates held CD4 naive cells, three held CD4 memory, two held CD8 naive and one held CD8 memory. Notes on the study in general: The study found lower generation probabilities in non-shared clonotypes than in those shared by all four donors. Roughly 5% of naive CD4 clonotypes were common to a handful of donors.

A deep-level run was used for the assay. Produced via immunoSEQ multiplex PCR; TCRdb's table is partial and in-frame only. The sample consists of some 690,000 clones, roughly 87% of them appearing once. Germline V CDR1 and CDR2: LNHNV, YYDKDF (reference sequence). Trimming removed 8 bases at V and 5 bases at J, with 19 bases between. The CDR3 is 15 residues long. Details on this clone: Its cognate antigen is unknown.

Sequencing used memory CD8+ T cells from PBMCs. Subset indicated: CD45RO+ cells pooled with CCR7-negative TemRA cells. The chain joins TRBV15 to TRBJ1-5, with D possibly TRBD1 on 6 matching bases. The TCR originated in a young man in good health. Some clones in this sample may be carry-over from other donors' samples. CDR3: CATSRSRGQHQPQHF. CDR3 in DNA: TGTGCCACCTCACGGTCCAGGGGCCAGCATCAGCCCCAGCATTTT.